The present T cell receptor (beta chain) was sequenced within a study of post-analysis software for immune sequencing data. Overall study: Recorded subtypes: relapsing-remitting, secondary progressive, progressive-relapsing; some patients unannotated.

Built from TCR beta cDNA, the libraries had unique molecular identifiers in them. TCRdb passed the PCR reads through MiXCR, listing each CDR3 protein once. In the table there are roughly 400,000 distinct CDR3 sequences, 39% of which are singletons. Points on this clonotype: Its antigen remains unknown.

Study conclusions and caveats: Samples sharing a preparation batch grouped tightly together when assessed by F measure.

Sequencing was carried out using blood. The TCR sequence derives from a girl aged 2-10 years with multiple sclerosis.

In nucleotides, the CDR3 is TGTGCCACCAGTTTGGGAAACACTGAAGCTTTCTTT. Translation gives CATSLGNTEAFF. This rearrangement joins TRBV24-1 to TRBJ1-1; D is undetermined. The CDR3 sequence is 12 residues long. The germline V and J ends were trimmed by 6 bases and 2 bases, with 6 bases remaining between them. Germline V lookup: CDR1 KGHDR, CDR2 SFDVKD.